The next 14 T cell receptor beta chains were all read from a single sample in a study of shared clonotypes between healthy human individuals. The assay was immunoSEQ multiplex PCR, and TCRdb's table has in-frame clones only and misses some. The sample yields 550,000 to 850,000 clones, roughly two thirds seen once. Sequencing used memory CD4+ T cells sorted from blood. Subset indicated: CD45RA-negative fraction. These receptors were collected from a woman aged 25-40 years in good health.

The CDR3 sequence is CASRTTGYGYTF. DNA for the CDR3: TGTGCCAGCAGAACGACAGGGTATGGCTACACCTTC. The V call is TRBV6-1, the J call TRBJ1-2; 7 positions match TRBD1. The CDR3 runs 12 residues. The V gene's germline CDR1 is MNHNS and CDR2 SASEGT. J was trimmed by 5 bases and V by 6 bases; bases with no gene match: 3.

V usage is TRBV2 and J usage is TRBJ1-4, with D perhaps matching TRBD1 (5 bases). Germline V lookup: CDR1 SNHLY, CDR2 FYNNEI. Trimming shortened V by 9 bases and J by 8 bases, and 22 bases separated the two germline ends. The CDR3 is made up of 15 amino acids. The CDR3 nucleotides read TGTGCCAGTGGACGAACCCGCACCGAGGGGGAAAAACTGTTTTTT. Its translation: CASGRTRTEGEKLFF.

The CDR3 DNA reads as TGTGCCAGCAGCCAGATGGGAGCCGGAGGGCCCCAGTTCTTC. Translation: CASSQMGAGGPQFF. The J gene is TRBJ2-1, the V gene TRBV14; D possibly corresponds to TRBD2 (6 bases). Trimming shortened V by 3 bases and J by 13 bases, and 19 bases separated the two germline ends. The CDR3 runs to 14 residues. In germline, CDR1 is SGHDN, CDR2 FVKESK.

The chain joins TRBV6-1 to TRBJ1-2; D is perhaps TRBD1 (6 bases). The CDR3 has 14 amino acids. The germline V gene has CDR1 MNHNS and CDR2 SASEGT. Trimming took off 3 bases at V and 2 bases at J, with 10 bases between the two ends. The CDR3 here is CASSDMTGNYGYTF. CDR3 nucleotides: TGTGCCAGCAGTGATATGACAGGAAACTATGGCTACACCTTC.

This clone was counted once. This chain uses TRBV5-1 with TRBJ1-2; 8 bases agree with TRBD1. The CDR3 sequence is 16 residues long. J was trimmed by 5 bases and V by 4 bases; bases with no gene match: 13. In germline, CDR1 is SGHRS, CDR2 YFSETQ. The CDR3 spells CASSPAGTDRGYGYTF. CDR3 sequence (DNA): TGCGCCAGCAGCCCGGCCGGGACTGACAGGGGTTATGGCTACACCTTC.

The DNA for the CDR3 is TGCGCCAGCAGTCGGCAGATGAACACTGAAGCTTTCTTT. Protein sequence: CASSRQMNTEAFF. The gene calls are TRBV5-1 and TRBJ1-1, with D uncertain. V was shortened by 5 bases and J by 0 bases, with 8 bases between the two germline ends. The CDR3 has 13 residues. Germline V lookup: CDR1 SGHRS, CDR2 YFSETQ.

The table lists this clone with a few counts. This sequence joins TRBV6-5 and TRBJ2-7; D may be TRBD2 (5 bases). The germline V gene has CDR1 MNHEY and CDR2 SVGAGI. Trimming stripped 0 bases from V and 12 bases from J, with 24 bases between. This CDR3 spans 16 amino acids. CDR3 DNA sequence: TGTGCCAGCAGTTACTCGATCCAAGGGTCTAGCCGCCGGAGGTACTTC. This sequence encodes CASSYSIQGSSRRRYF.

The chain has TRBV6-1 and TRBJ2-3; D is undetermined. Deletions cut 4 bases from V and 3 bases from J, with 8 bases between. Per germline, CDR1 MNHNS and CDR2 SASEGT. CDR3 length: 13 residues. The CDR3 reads CASSVFRTDTQYF. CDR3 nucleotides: TGTGCCAGCAGTGTCTTCCGAACAGATACGCAGTATTTT.

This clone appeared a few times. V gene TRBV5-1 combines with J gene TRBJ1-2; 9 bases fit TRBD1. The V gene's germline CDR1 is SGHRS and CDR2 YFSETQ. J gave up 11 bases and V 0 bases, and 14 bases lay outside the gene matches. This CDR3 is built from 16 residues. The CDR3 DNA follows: TGCGCCAGCAGCTTGGCCATCCCCGGGACAGGGCCGGGATACACCTTC. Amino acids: CASSLAIPGTGPGYTF.

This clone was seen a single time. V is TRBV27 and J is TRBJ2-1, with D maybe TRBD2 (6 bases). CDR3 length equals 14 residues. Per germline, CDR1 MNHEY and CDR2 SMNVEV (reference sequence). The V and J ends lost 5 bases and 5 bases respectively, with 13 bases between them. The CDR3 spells CASSPTSIDNEQFF. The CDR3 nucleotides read TGTGCCAGCAGTCCAACTAGCATAGACAATGAGCAGTTCTTC.

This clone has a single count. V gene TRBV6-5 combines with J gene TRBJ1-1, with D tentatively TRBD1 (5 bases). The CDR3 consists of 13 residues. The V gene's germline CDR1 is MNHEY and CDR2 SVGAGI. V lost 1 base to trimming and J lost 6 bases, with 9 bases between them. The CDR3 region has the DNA TGTGCCAGCAGTTACTTTGGGGGGGCTGAAGCTTTCTTT. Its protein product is CASSYFGGAEAFF.

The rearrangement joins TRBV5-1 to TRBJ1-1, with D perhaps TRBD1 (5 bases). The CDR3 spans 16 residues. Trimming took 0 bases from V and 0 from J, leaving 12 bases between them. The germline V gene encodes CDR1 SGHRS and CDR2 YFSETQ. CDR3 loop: CASSLGSGRLNTEAFF. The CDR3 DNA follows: TGCGCCAGCAGCTTGGGGTCGGGGCGTTTGAACACTGAAGCTTTCTTT.

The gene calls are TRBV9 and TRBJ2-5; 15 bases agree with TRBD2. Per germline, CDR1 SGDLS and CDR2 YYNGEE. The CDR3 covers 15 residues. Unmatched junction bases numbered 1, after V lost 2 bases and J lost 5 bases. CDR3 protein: CASSVGTSGRETQYF. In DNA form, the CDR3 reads TGTGCCAGCAGCGTCGGGACTAGCGGGAGGGAGACCCAGTACTTC. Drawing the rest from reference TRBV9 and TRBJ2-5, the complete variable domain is DSGVTQTPKHLITATGQRVTLRCSPRSGDLSVYWYQQSLDQGLQFLIQYYNGEERAKGNILERFSAQQFPDLHSELNLSSLELGDSALYFCASSVGTSGRETQYFGPGTRLLVL.

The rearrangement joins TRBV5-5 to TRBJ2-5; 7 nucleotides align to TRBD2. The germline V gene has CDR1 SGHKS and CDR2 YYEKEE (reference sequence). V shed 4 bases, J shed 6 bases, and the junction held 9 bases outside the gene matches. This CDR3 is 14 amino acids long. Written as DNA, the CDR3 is TGTGCCAGCAGCATAGCGGGTGGGGTCAAGACCCAGTACTTC. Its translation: CASSIAGGVKTQYF.